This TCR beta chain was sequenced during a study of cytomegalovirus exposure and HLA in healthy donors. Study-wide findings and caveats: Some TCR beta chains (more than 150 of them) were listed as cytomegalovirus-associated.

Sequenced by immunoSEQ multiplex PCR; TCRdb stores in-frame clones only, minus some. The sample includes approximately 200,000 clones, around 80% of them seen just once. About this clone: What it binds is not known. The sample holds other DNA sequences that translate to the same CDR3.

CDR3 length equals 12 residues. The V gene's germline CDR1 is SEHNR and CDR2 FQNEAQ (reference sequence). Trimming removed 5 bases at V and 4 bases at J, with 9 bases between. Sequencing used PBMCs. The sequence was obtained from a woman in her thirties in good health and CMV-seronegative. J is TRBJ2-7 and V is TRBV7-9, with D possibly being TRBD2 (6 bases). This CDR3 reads CASSPGGYEQYF. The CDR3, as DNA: TGTGCCAGCAGCCCCGGGGGATACGAGCAGTACTTC.